Following are 18 T cell receptor beta chains from one sample sequenced in a study of technical replicates of blood from a handful of donors. Profiling relied on immunoSEQ multiplex PCR, and the TCRdb table lists in-frame clones only, not all of them. There are more than 50,000 clones in the sample; 85% to 90% occur only once, and around 5.2% lies in the top ten. Sequencing was done on a sample of PBMCs. The receptors here all came from a human donor in good health. Some clones in this sample may be carry-over from other donors' samples.

This sequence joins TRBV7-2 and TRBJ2-5, with TRBD2 identical over 9 bases. The junction had 8 bases not matched to a gene; V was cut back by 1 base and J by 5 bases. There are 16 residues in the CDR3. The germline CDR1 and CDR2 sequences are SGHTA and FQGNSA. DNA of the CDR3: TGTGCCAGCAGCTTAGAAGGAGCGGGGGGCGTTGAGACCCAGTACTTC. This codes for CASSLEGAGGVETQYF.

In its sample, this clone was seen a few times. This chain links TRBV14 with TRBJ2-1, with 10 bases that match TRBD2. V was pared by 3 bases and J by 0 bases, with 14 bases of the junction left unmatched. The CDR3 consists of 20 residues. Germline V gives CDR1 SGHDN, CDR2 FVKESK. The CDR3 sequence is CASSQPRGLAGVFSYNEQFF. The DNA for the CDR3 is TGTGCCAGCAGCCAGCCCCGGGGTCTAGCGGGAGTGTTCTCCTACAATGAGCAGTTCTTC.

This clone was observed a single time. The chain employs TRBV5-1 and TRBJ2-5; D may be TRBD2 (6 bases). CDR1 is SGHRS and CDR2 is YFSETQ in the germline V gene. The CDR3 totals 15 residues. Trimming left V 5 bases short and J 5 bases short, with 19 bases between. The CDR3, as DNA: TGCGCCAGCAGAATTACGGGGGTTATGGGTGAGACCCAGTACTTC. Residues: CASRITGVMGETQYF.

This rearrangement joins TRBV9 to TRBJ2-7, with 7 positions matching TRBD1. The CDR3 contains 15 residues. Germline values: CDR1 SGDLS, CDR2 YYNGEE. V dropped 0 bases and J dropped 2; count of bases not matched to a gene: 5. The CDR3 DNA reads as TGTGCCAGCAGCGTAGAAGGCAGGGGGACCTACGAGCAGTACTTC. This encodes CASSVEGRGTYEQYF.

The V call is TRBV15, the J call TRBJ2-7; no clear D. Between the trimmed V and J ends, which lost 5 bases and 0 bases, there was a span of 11 bases. CDR3 length: 14 residues. Germline CDR1 is LNHNV and CDR2 is YYDKDF (reference sequence). The CDR3 is CATSPMWSSYEQYF. CDR3 coding DNA: TGTGCCACCAGCCCGATGTGGAGCTCCTACGAGCAGTACTTC.

The rearrangement joins TRBV5-1 to TRBJ2-3, with D unclear. Germline CDR1 and CDR2: SGHRS and YFSETQ. The CDR3 totals 16 residues. V dropped 2 bases and J dropped 4 bases, with 17 bases sitting between them. The CDR3 DNA is TGCGCCAGCAGCTTCGGCGACAAAATTGGCGCAGATACGCAGTATTTT. This sequence encodes CASSFGDKIGADTQYF.

The chain uses TRBV5-4 and TRBJ2-5; D is perhaps TRBD2 (5 bases). The CDR3 totals 13 residues. Germline assignment: CDR1 SGHNT and CDR2 YYREEE (reference sequence). Trimming shortened V by 4 bases and J by 3 bases, and 10 bases separated the two germline ends. The CDR3 bases are TGTGCCAGCAGCATAAAAGCGGAAGAGACCCAGTACTTC. Protein product: CASSIKAEETQYF.

The chain joins TRBV2 to TRBJ1-2, with 11 positions matching TRBD1. The CDR3 totals 14 residues. The germline V gene encodes CDR1 SNHLY and CDR2 FYNNEI. With V trimmed by 6 bases and J by 3 bases, 3 bases remained unmatched. CDR3 bases: TGTGCCAGCAGCGGACAGGGGGCCTACTATGGCTACACCTTC. Its protein is CASSGQGAYYGYTF.

The chain couples TRBV19 to TRBJ2-3; TRBD1 matches 8 bases. CDR1 and CDR2 (germline): LNHDA, SQIVND (reference sequence). This CDR3 comprises 14 residues. J lost 1 base, V lost 6 bases, and 3 bases had no gene match. Here the CDR3 reads CASRMTGGTDTQYF. The DNA for the CDR3 is TGTGCCAGTAGGATGACAGGGGGCACAGATACGCAGTATTTT.

This chain links TRBV7-9 with TRBJ2-7; D gene ambiguous. Trimming took 4 bases from V and 9 from J, leaving 16 bases between them. The CDR3 loop spans 13 amino acids. Germline V gene lookup returns CDR1 SEHNR and CDR2 FQNEAQ (reference sequence). CDR3 DNA sequence: TGTGCCAGCAGCTCCCCCGACGGGTCTCGGCAGTACTTC. Translated, it gives CASSSPDGSRQYF.

This clone occurred once. This rearrangement joins TRBV6-1 to TRBJ2-2; 9 positions match TRBD1. J gave up 6 bases and V 4 bases, and 9 bases lay outside the gene matches. Germline lookup yields CDR1 MNHNS and CDR2 SASEGT. This CDR3 region has 16 residues. CDR3 sequence reads: CASSGRDRVSSGELFF. CDR3 DNA sequence: TGTGCCAGCAGTGGGAGGGACAGGGTTAGTTCCGGGGAGCTGTTTTTT.

The chain uses TRBV5-1 and TRBJ1-4, with D unresolved. Germline CDR1 and CDR2: SGHRS and YFSETQ. This CDR3 contains 16 residues. V dropped 2 bases and J dropped 7 bases, with 18 bases sitting between them. The CDR3 spells CASSLEPREGGEKLFF. In nucleotides, the CDR3 is TGCGCCAGCAGCTTAGAGCCACGGGAGGGTGGTGAAAAACTGTTTTTT.

The rearrangement links TRBV4-1 to TRBJ2-1; 9 positions match TRBD2. The ends lost 1 base at V and 7 bases at J; junction bases unmatched: 8. The CDR3 has 16 amino acids. CDR1 and CDR2 from the germline V gene are MGHRA and YSYEKL. The CDR3 DNA reads as TGCGCCAGCAGCCAAGTACATCGCGGGGGGGCGAATGAGCAGTTCTTC. Translating it yields CASSQVHRGGANEQFF.

V gene TRBV6-4 combines with J gene TRBJ2-7, with 7 bases aligning to TRBD1. V lost 9 bases to trimming and J lost 2 bases; unmatched junction nucleotides: 7. CDR1 is MRHNA and CDR2 is SNTAGT in the germline V gene. There are 13 residues in the CDR3. The CDR3, as DNA: TGTGCCAGGCCTTGGGGACAGACCTACGAGCAGTACTTC. Translated: CARPWGQTYEQYF.

The V gene is TRBV15, the J gene TRBJ1-5; 9 bases align to TRBD1. The J segment lost 5 bases and the V segment lost 8 bases, leaving 4 bases of the junction unmatched. The germline V gene has CDR1 LNHNV and CDR2 YYDKDF (reference sequence). This CDR3 is built from 13 residues. For the CDR3, the DNA is TGTGCCACCGGACAGGGGAGGGATCAGCCCCAGCATTTT. It yields the protein CATGQGRDQPQHF.

CDR3 DNA: TGTGCCAGTAGTATTCGGAGCGGGAGCTCCTACGAGCAGTACTTC. Protein: CASSIRSGSSYEQYF. V is TRBV19 and J is TRBJ2-7, with 8 bases identical to TRBD2. Germline lookup yields CDR1 LNHDA and CDR2 SQIVND (reference sequence). The length of the CDR3 is 15 residues. The ends lost 3 bases at V and 0 bases at J; junction bases unmatched: 4. Based on the CDR3 plus reference TRBV19 and TRBJ2-7, the full variable domain is DGGITQSPKYLFRKEGQNVTLSCEQNLNHDAMYWYRQDPGQGLRLIYYSQIVNDFQKGDIAEGYSVSREKKESFPLTVTSAQKNPTAFYLCASSIRSGSSYEQYFGPGTRLTVT.

This clone has only a few counts. The chain has TRBV29-1 and TRBJ1-2, with 7 bases matching TRBD1. The CDR3 loop spans 14 amino acids. J was trimmed by 4 bases and V by 6 bases; bases with no gene match: 11. The germline CDR1 and CDR2 sequences are SQVTM and ANQGSEA. The CDR3 sequence: CSVEIPGQFYGYTF. CDR3 in DNA: TGCAGCGTCGAAATCCCGGGACAGTTCTATGGCTACACCTTC.

V usage is TRBV6-1 and J usage is TRBJ1-5; D is unresolved. The CDR3 runs 17 residues. The ends were cut back, 0 bases at V and 2 bases at J, with 14 bases in the middle. Germline assignment: CDR1 MNHNS and CDR2 SASEGT. DNA of the CDR3: TGTGCCAGCAGTGAAGCCTCGGGGTTCCGGGGCAATCAGCCCCAGCATTTT. Amino acids: CASSEASGFRGNQPQHF.